This T cell receptor (beta chain) is from a study of cytomegalovirus exposure and HLA in healthy donors. Study-level results: In the 130 or so validation repertoires, a later analysis found that first-cohort TCR clusters tended to co-occur. There were some public TCRs occurring in many donors, but most TCR sequences were rare. A list of approximately 160 TCR beta chains associated with cytomegalovirus was given.

Turning to this clone: The antigen is undetermined.

Trimming pared 3 bases from V and 1 base from J, leaving 8 bases between. This CDR3 contains 13 residues. The germline gives CDR1 SGDLS, CDR2 YYNGEE. Sequenced by immunoSEQ multiplex PCR; TCRdb stores in-frame clones only, minus some. Of some 110,000 clones detected, 94% appear once; the ten largest clones hold 1% to 1.5%. The chain couples TRBV9 to TRBJ2-7, with D possibly being TRBD2 (5 bases). The TCR originated in a young woman in good health and CMV-seronegative. The sample comprised PBMCs. The CDR3 loop is CASSAGNSYEQYF. The CDR3 DNA is TGTGCCAGCAGCGCCGGGAATTCCTACGAGCAGTACTTC.